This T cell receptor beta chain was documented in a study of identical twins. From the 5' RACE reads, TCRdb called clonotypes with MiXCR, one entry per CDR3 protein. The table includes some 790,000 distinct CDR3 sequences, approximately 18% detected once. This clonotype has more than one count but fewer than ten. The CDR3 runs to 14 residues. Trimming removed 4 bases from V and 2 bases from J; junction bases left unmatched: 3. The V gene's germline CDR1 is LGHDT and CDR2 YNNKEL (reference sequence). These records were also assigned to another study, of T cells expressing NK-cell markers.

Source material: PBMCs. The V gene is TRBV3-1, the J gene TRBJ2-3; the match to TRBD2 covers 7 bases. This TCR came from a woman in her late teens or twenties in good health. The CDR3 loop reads CASSRGGTTDTQYF. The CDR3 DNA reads TGTGCCAGCAGCCGCGGGGGAACCACAGATACGCAGTATTTT.